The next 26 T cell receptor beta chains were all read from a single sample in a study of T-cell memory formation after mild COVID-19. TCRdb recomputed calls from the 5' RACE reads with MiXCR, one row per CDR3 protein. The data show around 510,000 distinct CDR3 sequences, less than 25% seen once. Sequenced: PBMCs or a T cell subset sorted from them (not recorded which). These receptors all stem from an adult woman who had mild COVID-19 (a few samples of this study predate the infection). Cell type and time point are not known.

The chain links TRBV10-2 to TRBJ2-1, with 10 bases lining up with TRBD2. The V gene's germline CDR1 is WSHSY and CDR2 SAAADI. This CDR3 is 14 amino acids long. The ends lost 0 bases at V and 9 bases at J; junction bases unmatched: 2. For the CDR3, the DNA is TGCGCCAGCAGTGAGTCCCTAGCGGGAGTTGAGCAGTTCTTC. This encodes CASSESLAGVEQFF.

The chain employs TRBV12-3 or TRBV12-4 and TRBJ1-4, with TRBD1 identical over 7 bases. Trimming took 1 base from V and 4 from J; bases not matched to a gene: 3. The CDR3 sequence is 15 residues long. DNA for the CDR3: TGTGCCAGCAGTTTAGGGGGACAGCGTAATGAAAAACTGTTTTTT. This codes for CASSLGGQRNEKLFF.

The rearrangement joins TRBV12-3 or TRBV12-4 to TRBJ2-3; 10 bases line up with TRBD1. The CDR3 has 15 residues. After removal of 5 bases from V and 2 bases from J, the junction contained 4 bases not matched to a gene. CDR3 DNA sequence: TGTGCCAGCAGTCCCGGGACAGGGGCCACAGATACGCAGTATTTT. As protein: CASSPGTGATDTQYF.

The CDR3 DNA is TGTGCCAGCAGCCAAGATCTAGGAATCTCTGGGGCCAACGTCCTGACTTTC. Amino acids: CASSQDLGISGANVLTF. This chain connects TRBV4-2 to TRBJ2-6; D gene unclear. V was trimmed by 0 bases and J by 0 bases, leaving 9 bases between them. CDR1 is LGHNA and CDR2 is YNFKEQ in the germline V gene. The CDR3 runs to 17 residues.

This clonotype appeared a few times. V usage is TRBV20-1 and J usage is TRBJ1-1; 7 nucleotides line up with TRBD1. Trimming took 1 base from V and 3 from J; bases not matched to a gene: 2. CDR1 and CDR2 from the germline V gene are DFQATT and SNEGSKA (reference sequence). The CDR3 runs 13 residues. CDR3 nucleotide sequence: TGCAGTGCTAGAGGACAGGGTTACACTGAAGCTTTCTTT. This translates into CSARGQGYTEAFF.

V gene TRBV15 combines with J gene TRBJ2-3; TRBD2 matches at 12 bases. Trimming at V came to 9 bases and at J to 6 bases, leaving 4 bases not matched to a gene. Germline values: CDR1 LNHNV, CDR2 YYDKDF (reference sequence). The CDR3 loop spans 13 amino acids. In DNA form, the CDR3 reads TGTGCCACAAGGACTAGCGGGGTCGATACGCAGTATTTT. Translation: CATRTSGVDTQYF.

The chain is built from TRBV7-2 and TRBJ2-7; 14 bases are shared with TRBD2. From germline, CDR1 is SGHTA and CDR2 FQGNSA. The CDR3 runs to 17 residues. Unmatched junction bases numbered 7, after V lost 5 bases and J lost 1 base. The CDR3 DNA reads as TGTGCCAGCAGCCTCCGACTAGCGGGAGGGCCGTCCTACGAGCAGTACTTC. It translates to CASSLRLAGGPSYEQYF.

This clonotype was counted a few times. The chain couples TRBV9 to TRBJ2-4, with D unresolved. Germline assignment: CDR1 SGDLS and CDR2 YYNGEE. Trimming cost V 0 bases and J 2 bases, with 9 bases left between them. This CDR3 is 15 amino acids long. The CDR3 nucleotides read TGTGCCAGCAGCGTAGAGGGCGGTCCCAAAAACATTCAGTACTTC. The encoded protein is CASSVEGGPKNIQYF. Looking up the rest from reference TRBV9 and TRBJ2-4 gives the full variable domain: DSGVTQTPKHLITATGQRVTLRCSPRSGDLSVYWYQQSLDQGLQFLIQYYNGEERAKGNILERFSAQQFPDLHSELNLSSLELGDSALYFCASSVEGGPKNIQYFGAGTRLSVL.

This chain's CDR3 is CASSSFGGRITDTQYF. The CDR3 DNA sequence: TGTGCCAGCAGTTCATTTGGGGGGCGAATCACAGATACGCAGTATTTT. This chain connects TRBV6-2 or TRBV6-3 to TRBJ2-3; D possibly uses TRBD1 or TRBD2 (6 bases each). Trimming pared 4 bases from V and 2 bases from J, leaving 16 bases between. Per germline, CDR1 MNHEY and CDR2 SVGEGT. This CDR3 spans 16 amino acids.

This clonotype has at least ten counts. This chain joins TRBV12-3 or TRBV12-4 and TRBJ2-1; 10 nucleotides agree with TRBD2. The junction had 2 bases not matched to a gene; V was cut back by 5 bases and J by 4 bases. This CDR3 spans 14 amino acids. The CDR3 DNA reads TGTGCCAGCAGTCGAGCGGGAGGGTACAATGAGCAGTTCTTC. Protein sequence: CASSRAGGYNEQFF.

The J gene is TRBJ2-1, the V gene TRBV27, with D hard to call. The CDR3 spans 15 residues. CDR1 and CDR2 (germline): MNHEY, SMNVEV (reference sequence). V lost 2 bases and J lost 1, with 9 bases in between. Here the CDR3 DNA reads TGTGCCAGCAGTTTAACCGCCATGTCCTACAATGAGCAGTTCTTC. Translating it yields CASSLTAMSYNEQFF.

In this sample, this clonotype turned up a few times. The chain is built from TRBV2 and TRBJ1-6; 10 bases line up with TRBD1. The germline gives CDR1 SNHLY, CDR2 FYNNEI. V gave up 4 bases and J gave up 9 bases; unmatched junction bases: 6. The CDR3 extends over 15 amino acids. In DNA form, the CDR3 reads TGTGCCAGCAGTGCGTCCGGGACAGGGGTTTCACCCCTCCACTTT. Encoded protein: CASSASGTGVSPLHF.

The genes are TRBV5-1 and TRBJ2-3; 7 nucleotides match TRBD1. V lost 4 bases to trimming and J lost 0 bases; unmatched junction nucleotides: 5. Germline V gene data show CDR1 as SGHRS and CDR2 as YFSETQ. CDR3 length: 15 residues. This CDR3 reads CASSTAGGSTDTQYF. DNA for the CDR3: TGCGCCAGCAGCACGGCAGGGGGAAGCACAGATACGCAGTATTTT.

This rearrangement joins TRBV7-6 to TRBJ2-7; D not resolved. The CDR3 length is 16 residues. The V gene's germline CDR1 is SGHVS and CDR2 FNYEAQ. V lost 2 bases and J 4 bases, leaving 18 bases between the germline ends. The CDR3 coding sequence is TGTGCCAGCAGCTTAATAAGTAGGAGACCTCTATACGAGCAGTACTTC. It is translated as CASSLISRRPLYEQYF.

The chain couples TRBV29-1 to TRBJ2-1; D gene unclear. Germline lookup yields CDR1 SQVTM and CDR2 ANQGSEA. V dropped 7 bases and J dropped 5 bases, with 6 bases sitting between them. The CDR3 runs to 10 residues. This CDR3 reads CSAWNNEQFF. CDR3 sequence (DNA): TGCAGCGCCTGGAACAATGAGCAGTTCTTC.

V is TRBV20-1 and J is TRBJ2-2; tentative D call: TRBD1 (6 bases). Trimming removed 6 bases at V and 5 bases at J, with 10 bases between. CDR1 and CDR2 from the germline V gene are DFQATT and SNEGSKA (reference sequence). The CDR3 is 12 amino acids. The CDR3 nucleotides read TGCAGTGCGCCGGGACAAACCGGGGAGCTGTTTTTT. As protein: CSAPGQTGELFF.

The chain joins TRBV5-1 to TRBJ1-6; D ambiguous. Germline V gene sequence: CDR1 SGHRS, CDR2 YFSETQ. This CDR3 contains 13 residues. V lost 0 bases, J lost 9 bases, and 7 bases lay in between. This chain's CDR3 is CASSLEGSSPLHF. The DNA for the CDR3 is TGCGCCAGCAGCTTGGAGGGTTCTTCACCCCTCCACTTT.

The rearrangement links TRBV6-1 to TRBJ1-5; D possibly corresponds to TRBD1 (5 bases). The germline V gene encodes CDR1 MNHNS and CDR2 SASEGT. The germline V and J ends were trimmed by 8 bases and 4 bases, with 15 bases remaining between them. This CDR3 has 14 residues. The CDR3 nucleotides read TGTGCCAGCCGTCATGTGGGACTTAATCAGCCCCAGCATTTT. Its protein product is CASRHVGLNQPQHF.

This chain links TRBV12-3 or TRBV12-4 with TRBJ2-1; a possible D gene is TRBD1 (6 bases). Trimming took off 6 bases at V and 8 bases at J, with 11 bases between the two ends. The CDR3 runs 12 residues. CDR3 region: CASRGAPYEQFF. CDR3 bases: TGTGCCAGCAGGGGGGCTCCTTATGAGCAGTTCTTC.

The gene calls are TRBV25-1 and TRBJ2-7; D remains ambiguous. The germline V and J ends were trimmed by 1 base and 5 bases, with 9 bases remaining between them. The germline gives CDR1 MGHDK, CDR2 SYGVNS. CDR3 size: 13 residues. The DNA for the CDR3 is TGTGCCAGCAGTGAATTTGGGTCTAACGAGCAGTACTTC. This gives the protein CASSEFGSNEQYF.

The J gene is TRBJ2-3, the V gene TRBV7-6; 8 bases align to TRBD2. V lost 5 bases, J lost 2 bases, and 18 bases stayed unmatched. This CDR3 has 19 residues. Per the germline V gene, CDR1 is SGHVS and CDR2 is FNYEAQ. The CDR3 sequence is CASSVYGGPAGGPTDTQYF. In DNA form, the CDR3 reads TGTGCCAGCAGCGTTTACGGTGGCCCCGCGGGGGGTCCCACAGATACGCAGTATTTT. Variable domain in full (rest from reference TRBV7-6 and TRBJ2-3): GAGVSQSPRYKVTKRGQDVALRCDPISGHVSLYWYRQALGQGPEFLTYFNYEAQQDKSGLPNDRFSAERPEGSISTLTIQRTEQRDSAMYRCASSVYGGPAGGPTDTQYFGPGTRLTVL.

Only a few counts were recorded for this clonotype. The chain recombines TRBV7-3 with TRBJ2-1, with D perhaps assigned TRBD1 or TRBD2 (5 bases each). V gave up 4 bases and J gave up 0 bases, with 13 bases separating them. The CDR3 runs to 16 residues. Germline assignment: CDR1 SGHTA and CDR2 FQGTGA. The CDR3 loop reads CASSWGPASSYNEQFF. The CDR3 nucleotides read TGTGCCAGCAGCTGGGGACCGGCGAGCTCCTACAATGAGCAGTTCTTC.

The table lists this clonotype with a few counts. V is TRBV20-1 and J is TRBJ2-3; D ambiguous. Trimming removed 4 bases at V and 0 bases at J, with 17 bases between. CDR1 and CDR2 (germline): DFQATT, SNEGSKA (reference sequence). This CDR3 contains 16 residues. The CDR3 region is CSATSVQPPSTDTQYF. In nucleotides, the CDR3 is TGCAGTGCTACCTCCGTCCAACCGCCTAGCACAGATACGCAGTATTTT.

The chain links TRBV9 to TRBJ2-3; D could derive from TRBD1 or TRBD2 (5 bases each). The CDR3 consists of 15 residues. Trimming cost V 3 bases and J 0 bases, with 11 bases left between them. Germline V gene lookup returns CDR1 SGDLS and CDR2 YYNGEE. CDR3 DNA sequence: TGTGCCAGCAGCGAAACGGGACGTAGCACAGATACGCAGTATTTT. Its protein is CASSETGRSTDTQYF.

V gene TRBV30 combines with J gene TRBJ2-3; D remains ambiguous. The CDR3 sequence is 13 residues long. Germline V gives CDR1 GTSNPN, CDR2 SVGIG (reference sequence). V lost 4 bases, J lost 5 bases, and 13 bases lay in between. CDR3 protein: CAWIGRWGDTQYF. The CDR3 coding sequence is TGTGCCTGGATTGGACGATGGGGAGATACGCAGTATTTT.

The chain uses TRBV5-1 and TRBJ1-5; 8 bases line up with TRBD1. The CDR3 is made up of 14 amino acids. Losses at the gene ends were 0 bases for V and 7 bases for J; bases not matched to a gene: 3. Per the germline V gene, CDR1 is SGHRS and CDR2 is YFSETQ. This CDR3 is CASSLATGEQPQHF. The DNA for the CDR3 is TGCGCCAGCAGCTTGGCGACAGGGGAGCAGCCCCAGCATTTT.